The table lists the clone carrying this T cell receptor beta chain with many counts. Its antigen is unknown. These data come from a study of shared clonotypes between healthy human individuals. The study's findings and limits: The sharing of approximately 4.6% of naive CD4 clonotypes was seen across a handful of donors. Only a few donors were included, so the genetic and exposure-history diversity represented was limited.

Germline V gives CDR1 DFQATT, CDR2 SNEGSKA (reference sequence). CDR3 length: 11 amino acids. V lost 3 bases and J 5 bases, leaving 7 bases between the germline ends. Repertoires were generated with immunoSEQ multiplex PCR, while TCRdb's copy carries only in-frame clones and drops some. The sample includes 950,000 to 1,100,000 clones, 65% to 75% seen only once; the top ten take roughly 1.5%. The sequence derives from a young man in good health. Source material: memory CD4+ T cells sorted from blood. Described subset: CD45RA-negative fraction. V gene TRBV20-1 combines with J gene TRBJ1-2, with D unclear. The DNA for the CDR3 is TGCAGTGCTAGTCATATTTATGGCTACACCTTC. It encodes CSASHIYGYTF.